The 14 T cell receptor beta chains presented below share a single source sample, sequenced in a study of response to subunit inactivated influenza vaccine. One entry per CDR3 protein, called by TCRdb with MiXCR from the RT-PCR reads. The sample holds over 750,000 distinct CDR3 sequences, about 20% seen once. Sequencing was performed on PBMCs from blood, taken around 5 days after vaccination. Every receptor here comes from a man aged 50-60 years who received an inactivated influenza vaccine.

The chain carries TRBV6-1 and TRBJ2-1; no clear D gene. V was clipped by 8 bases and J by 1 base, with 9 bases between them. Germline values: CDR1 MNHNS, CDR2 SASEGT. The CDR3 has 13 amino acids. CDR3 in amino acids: CASVGLSYNEQFF. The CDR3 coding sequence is TGTGCCAGCGTAGGTCTATCCTACAATGAGCAGTTCTTC.

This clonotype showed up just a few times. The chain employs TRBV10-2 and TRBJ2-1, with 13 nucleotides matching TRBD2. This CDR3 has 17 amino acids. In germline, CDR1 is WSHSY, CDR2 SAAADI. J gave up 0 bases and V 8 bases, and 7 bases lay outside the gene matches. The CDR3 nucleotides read TGCGCCAGCCAAGGGACTAGCGGGGTGAGCTCCTACAATGAGCAGTTCTTC. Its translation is CASQGTSGVSSYNEQFF.

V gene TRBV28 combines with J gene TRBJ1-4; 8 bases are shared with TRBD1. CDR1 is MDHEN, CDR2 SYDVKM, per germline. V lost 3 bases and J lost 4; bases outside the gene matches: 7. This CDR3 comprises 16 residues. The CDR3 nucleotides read TGTGCCAGCAGTTTGGCAGGGGGCTCCTATAATGAAAAACTGTTTTTT. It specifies CASSLAGGSYNEKLFF. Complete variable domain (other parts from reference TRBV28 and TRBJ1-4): DVKVTQSSRYLVKRTGEKVFLECVQDMDHENMFWYRQDPGLGLRLIYFSYDVKMKEKGDIPEGYSVSREKKERFSLILESASTNQTSMYLCASSLAGGSYNEKLFFGSGTQLSVL.

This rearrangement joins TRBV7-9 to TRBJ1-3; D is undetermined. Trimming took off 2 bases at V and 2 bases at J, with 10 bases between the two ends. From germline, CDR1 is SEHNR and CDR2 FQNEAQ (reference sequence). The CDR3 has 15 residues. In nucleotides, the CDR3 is TGTGCCAGCAGCTTAACGGGAAAGACTGGAAACACCATATATTTT. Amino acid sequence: CASSLTGKTGNTIYF.

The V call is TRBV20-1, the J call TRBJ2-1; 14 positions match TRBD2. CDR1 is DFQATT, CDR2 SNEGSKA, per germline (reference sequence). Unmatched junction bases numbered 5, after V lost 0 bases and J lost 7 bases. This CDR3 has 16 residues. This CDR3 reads CSARDRLAGGMNEQFF. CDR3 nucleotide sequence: TGCAGTGCTAGAGATCGACTAGCGGGAGGGATGAATGAGCAGTTCTTC.

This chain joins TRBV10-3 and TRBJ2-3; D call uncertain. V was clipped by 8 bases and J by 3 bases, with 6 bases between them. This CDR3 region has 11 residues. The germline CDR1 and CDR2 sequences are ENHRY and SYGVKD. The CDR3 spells CAIGRTDTQYF. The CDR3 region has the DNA TGTGCCATCGGTAGGACAGATACGCAGTATTTT.

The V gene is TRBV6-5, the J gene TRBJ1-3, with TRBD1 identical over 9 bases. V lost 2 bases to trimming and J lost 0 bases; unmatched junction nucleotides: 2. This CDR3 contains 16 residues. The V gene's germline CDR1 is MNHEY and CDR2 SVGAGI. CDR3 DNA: TGTGCCAGCAGTTACGACAGGGGGAACTCTGGAAACACCATATATTTT. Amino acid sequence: CASSYDRGNSGNTIYF.

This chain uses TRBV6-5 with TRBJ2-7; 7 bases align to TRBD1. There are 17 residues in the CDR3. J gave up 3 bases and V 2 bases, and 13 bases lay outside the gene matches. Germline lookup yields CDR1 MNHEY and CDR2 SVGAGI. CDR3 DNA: TGTGCCAGCAGTTACCTACGACAGGGAAGAGGGTTCTACGAGCAGTACTTC. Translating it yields CASSYLRQGRGFYEQYF.

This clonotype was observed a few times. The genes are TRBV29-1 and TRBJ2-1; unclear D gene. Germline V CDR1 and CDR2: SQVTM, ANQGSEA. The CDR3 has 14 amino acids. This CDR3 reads CSAARLLDNNEQFF. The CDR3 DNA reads TGCAGTGCCGCCCGGCTCTTAGATAACAATGAGCAGTTCTTC.

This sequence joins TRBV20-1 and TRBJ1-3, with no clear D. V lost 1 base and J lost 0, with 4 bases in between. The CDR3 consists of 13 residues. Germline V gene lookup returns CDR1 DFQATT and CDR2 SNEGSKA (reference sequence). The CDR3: CSARGSSGNTIYF. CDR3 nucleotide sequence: TGCAGTGCTAGAGGAAGCTCTGGAAACACCATATATTTT.

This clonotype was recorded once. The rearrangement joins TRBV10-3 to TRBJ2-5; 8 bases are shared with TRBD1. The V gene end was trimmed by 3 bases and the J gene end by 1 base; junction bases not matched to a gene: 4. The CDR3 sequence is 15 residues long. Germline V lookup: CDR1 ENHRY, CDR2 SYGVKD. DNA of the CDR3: TGTGCCATCAGTGACCGGGACAGGACCCAAGAGACCCAGTACTTC. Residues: CAISDRDRTQETQYF.

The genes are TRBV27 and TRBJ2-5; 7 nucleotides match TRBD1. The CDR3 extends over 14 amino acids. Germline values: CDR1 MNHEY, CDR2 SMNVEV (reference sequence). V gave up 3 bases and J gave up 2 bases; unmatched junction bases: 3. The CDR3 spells CASSFQGDQETQYF. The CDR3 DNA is TGTGCCAGCAGTTTCCAGGGGGATCAAGAGACCCAGTACTTC.

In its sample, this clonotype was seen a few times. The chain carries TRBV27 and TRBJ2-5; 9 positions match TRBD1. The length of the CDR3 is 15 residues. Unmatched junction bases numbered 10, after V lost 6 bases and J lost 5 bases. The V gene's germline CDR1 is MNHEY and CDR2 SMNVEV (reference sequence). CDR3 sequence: CASRPGQGPRETQYF. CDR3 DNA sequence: TGTGCCAGCAGACCGGGACAGGGACCGAGGGAGACCCAGTACTTC.

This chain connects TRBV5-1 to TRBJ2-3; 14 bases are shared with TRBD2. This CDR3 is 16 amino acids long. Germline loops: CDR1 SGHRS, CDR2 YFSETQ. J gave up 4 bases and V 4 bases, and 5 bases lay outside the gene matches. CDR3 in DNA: TGCGCCAGCAGCATTGGACTAGCGGGAGGAGCAGATACGCAGTATTTT. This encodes CASSIGLAGGADTQYF.